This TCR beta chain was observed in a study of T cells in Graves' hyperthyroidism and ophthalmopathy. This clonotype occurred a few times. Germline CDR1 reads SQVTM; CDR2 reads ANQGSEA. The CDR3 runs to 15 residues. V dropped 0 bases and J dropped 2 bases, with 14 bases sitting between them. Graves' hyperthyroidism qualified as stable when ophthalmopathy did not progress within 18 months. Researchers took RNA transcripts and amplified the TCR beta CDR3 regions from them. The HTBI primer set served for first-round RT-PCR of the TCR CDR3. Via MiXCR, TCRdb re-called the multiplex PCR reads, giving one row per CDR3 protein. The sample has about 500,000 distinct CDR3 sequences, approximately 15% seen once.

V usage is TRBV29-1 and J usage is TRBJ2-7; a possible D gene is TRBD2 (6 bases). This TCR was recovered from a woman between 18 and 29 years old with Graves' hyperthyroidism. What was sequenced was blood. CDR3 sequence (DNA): TGCAGCGTTGAAGATCGGGGGACCCTCACCTACGAGCAGTACTTC. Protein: CSVEDRGTLTYEQYF.